This TCR beta chain was captured in a study of CD4 T cells in relation to SARS-CoV-2 and coronaviruses. Study-wide background: ViraFEST: approximately 10-day antigen culture of PBMCs, then TCR beta CDR3 sequencing.

As regards this clone: Its target is unknown.

The CDR3 length is 16 residues. The germline V gene encodes CDR1 MGHRA and CDR2 YSYEKL. Trimming took 1 base from V and 4 from J; bases not matched to a gene: 8. Method: immunoSEQ multiplex PCR; TCRdb's copy keeps in-frame clones and lacks some. The profile shows 30,000 to 45,000 clones, approximately 80% of them singletons. Sorted naive or memory CD4+ cells met CEF peptides for roughly nine days. This TCR was recovered from an adult with COVID-19. This chain links TRBV4-1 with TRBJ2-7; 9 nucleotides line up with TRBD1. The sample was naive CD4+ T cells from PBMCs, cultured in vitro. Subset reported: naive CD4+ T cells isolated by negative enrichment. CDR3 amino acids: CASSQGPGQGLYEQYF. In DNA, the CDR3 is TGCGCCAGCAGCCAAGGCCCGGGACAGGGATTGTACGAGCAGTACTTC.